Listed below are T cell receptor beta chains from one sample, sequenced in a study of early T cells in non-severe SARS-CoV-2 infection. TCRdb independently ran MiXCR on the 5' RACE reads; one entry per CDR3 protein. The sample shows about 48,000 distinct CDR3 sequences, approximately 6% of them seen only once. The sample here was whole blood, taken at baseline. These receptors came from an adult who was a healthcare worker with PCR-confirmed SARS-CoV-2 infection or an uninfected control (not recorded which). Each CDR3 is given with its conserved first and last residue. The order of the fields is clone size, V gene, D gene, J gene, CDR3 protein, CDR3 DNA. The D gene is left open where the match is weak. Size tells how often a clone was seen (once, few, many) or the class of an expanded clone, and some rows leave it out.

size: many
V: TRBV7-8
D: .
J: TRBJ2-7
CDR3: CASSPGRFSYEQYF
DNA: TGTGCCAGCAGTCCCGGACGATTCTCCTACGAGCAGTACTTC

size: many
V: TRBV7-6
D: TRBD1
J: TRBJ1-6
CDR3: CASSPRTGNSPLHF
DNA: TGTGCCAGCAGCCCGCGGACAGGCAATTCACCCCTCCACTTT

size: many
V: TRBV5-4
D: .
J: TRBJ2-3
CDR3: CASSFYRDGSTDTQYF
DNA: TGTGCCAGCAGCTTTTACCGGGACGGAAGCACAGATACGCAGTATTTT

size: many
V: TRBV9
D: .
J: TRBJ2-2
CDR3: CASSVGGLGTGELFF
DNA: TGTGCCAGCAGCGTAGGAGGGCTCGGCACCGGGGAGCTGTTTTTT

size: few
V: TRBV18
D: .
J: TRBJ1-2
CDR3: CASSPPGPSGGYTF
DNA: TGTGCCAGCTCACCACCAGGGCCCTCTGGTGGCTACACCTTC

size: few
V: TRBV20-1
D: TRBD1
J: TRBJ1-5
CDR3: CSANRDSGNQPQHF
DNA: TGCAGTGCGAACCGGGACAGCGGCAATCAGCCCCAGCATTTT

size: many
V: TRBV20-1
D: .
J: TRBJ1-4
CDR3: CSAREGRVFTNEKLFF
DNA: TGCAGTGCTAGAGAGGGCAGGGTCTTCACTAATGAAAAACTGTTTTTT

size: few
V: TRBV14
D: .
J: TRBJ1-6
CDR3: CATQASSYNSPLHF
DNA: TGTGCCACCCAGGCGAGCTCCTATAATTCACCCCTCCACTTT

size: many
V: TRBV3-1
D: .
J: TRBJ1-1
CDR3: CASSSNLGAFF
DNA: TGTGCCAGCAGCTCAAACCTCGGAGCTTTCTTT

size: many
V: TRBV6-2/TRBV6-3
D: .
J: TRBJ2-1
CDR3: CASSYGSGANNEQFF
DNA: TGTGCCAGCAGTTACGGCTCAGGAGCCAACAATGAGCAGTTCTTC

size: .
V: TRBV5-5
D: .
J: TRBJ2-5
CDR3: CASSLGDRWTHRQKTQYF
DNA: TGTGCCAGCAGCTTGGGGGATCGTTGGACCCACCGGCAGAAGACCCAGTACTTC

size: .
V: TRBV30
D: .
J: TRBJ1-2
CDR3: CAWSARGGYGYTF
DNA: TGTGCCTGGAGTGCTAGGGGTGGCTATGGCTACACCTTC

size: .
V: TRBV5-1
D: .
J: TRBJ2-5
CDR3: CASSLIRFQETQYF
DNA: TGCGCCAGCAGCCTGATCCGATTCCAAGAGACCCAGTACTTC

size: many
V: TRBV28
D: .
J: TRBJ2-3
CDR3: CASSLELTGTDTDTQYF
DNA: TGTGCCAGCAGCCTCGAGTTGACGGGTACCGACACAGATACGCAGTATTTT

size: .
V: TRBV5-5
D: .
J: TRBJ2-7
CDR3: CASSKLSGLPHEQYF
DNA: TGTGCCAGCAGCAAACTTAGCGGACTCCCCCACGAGCAGTACTTC

size: .
V: TRBV6-1
D: TRBD1
J: TRBJ2-2
CDR3: CASSWDRGSGELFF
DNA: TGTGCCAGCAGCTGGGACAGGGGATCCGGGGAGCTGTTTTTT

size: few
V: TRBV29-1
D: .
J: TRBJ2-1
CDR3: CSVQGGFSGEQFF
DNA: TGCAGCGTCCAGGGGGGCTTTAGCGGTGAGCAGTTCTTC

size: many
V: TRBV5-5
D: .
J: TRBJ2-5
CDR3: CASSLAFKALYQETQYF
DNA: TGTGCCAGCAGCTTGGCCTTTAAGGCCCTGTACCAAGAGACCCAGTACTTC

size: many
V: TRBV2
D: .
J: TRBJ2-1
CDR3: CASSEPPGVEQFF
DNA: TGTGCCAGCAGTGAACCCCCAGGGGTCGAGCAGTTCTTC

size: .
V: TRBV10-3
D: TRBD1
J: TRBJ2-5
CDR3: CAISESKRGRPETQYF
DNA: TGTGCCATCAGTGAGTCGAAGAGGGGGCGCCCAGAGACCCAGTACTTC

size: many
V: TRBV7-2
D: TRBD2
J: TRBJ2-1
CDR3: CASSLGPSGSYNEQFF
DNA: TGTGCCAGCAGCTTAGGGCCCAGCGGGAGTTACAATGAGCAGTTCTTC

size: .
V: TRBV27
D: TRBD1
J: TRBJ1-4
CDR3: CASSPRGQTNEKLFF
DNA: TGTGCCAGCAGTCCCAGGGGGCAGACTAATGAAAAACTGTTTTTT